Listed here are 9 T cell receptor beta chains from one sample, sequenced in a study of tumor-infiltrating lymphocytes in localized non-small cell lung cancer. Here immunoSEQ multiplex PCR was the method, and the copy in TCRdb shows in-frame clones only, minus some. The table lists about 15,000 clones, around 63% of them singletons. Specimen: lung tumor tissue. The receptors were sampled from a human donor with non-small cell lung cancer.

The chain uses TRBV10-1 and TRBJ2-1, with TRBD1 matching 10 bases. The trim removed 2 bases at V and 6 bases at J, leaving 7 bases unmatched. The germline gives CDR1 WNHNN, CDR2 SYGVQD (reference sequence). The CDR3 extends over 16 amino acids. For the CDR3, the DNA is TGCGCCAGCAGTGAGAGTAGGGACAGGGGATCCAATGAGCAGTTCTTC. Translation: CASSESRDRGSNEQFF.

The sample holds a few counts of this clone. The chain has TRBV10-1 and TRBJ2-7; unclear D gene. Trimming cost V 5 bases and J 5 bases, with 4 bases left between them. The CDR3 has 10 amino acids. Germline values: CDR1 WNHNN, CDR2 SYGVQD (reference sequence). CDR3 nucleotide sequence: TGCGCCAGCAGTAGGCACGAGCAGTACTTC. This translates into CASSRHEQYF.

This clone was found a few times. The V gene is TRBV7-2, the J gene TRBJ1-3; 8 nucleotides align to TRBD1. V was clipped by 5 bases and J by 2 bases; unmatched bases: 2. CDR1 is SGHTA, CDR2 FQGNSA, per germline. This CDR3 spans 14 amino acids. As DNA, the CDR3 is TGTGCCAGCAGCGCAGGGGGCCCTGGAAACACCATATATTTT. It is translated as CASSAGGPGNTIYF.

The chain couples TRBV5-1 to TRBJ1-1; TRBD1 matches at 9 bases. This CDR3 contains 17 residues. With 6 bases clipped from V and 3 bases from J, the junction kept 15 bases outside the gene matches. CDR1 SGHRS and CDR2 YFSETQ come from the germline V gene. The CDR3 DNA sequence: TGCGCCAGCAAGCTTGGGATCACAGGGGGCGCAGACACTGAAGCTTTCTTT. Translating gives CASKLGITGGADTEAFF.

CDR3 residues: CASSLSDNTEAFF. The CDR3 nucleotides are TGCGCCAGCAGCTTGTCGGATAACACTGAAGCTTTCTTT. V gene TRBV5-1 combines with J gene TRBJ1-1; no definite D call. V shed 1 base and J shed 2 bases, with 6 bases lying between them. The CDR3 extends over 13 amino acids. Looked up from germline, CDR1 is SGHRS and CDR2 is YFSETQ.

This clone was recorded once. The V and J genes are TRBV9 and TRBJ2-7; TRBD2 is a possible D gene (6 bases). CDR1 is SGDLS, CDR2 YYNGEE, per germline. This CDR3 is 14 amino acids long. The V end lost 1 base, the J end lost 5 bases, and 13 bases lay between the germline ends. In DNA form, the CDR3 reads TGTGCCAGCAGCGTATCCAGCGGAGGGGACGAGCAGTACTTC. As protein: CASSVSSGGDEQYF.

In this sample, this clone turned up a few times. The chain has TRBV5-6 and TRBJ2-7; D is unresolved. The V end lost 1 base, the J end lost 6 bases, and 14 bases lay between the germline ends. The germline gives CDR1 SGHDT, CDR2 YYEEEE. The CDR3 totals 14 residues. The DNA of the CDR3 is TGTGCCAGCAGCTTGAAGAGACCTCCGGGCGAGCAGTACTTC. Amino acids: CASSLKRPPGEQYF.

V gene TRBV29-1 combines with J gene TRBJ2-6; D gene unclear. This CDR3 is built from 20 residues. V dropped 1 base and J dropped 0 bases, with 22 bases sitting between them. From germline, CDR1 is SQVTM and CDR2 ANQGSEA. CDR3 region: CSVEVPARLLSHSGANVLTF. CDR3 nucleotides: TGCAGCGTTGAAGTTCCAGCCCGCCTTCTCTCACACTCTGGGGCCAACGTCCTGACTTTC.

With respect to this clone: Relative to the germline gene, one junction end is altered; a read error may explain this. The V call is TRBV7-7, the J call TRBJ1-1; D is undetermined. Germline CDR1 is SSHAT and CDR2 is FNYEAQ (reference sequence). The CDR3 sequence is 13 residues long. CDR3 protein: CASSLRENTEAFF. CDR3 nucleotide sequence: TGTGCTAGCAGCTTAAGGGAGAACACTGAAGCTTTCTTT.